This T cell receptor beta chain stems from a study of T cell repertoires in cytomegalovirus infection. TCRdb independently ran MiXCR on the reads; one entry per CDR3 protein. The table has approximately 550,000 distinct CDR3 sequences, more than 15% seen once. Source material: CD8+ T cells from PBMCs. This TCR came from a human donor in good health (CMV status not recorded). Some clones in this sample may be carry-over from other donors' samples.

The chain's CDR3 is CATSDPDKSSYNEQFF. The CDR3 coding sequence is TGTGCCACCAGTGACCCGGACAAGAGCTCCTACAATGAGCAGTTCTTC. This chain connects TRBV24-1 to TRBJ2-1, with a possible D match to TRBD1 (5 bases). CDR1 and CDR2 from the germline V gene are KGHDR and SFDVKD. The V and J ends lost 4 bases and 0 bases respectively, with 12 bases between them. The length of the CDR3 is 16 residues.